Listed below are T cell receptor beta chains from one sample, sequenced in a study of cytomegalovirus exposure and HLA in healthy donors. Assay used: immunoSEQ multiplex PCR; TCRdb lists only in-frame clones, some missing. The sample lists 110,000 to 150,000 clones, approximately 63% seen once, with 2.1% in the top ten. Sequencing was done on a sample of PBMCs. The receptors stem from an older woman in good health and CMV-seropositive. Both conserved end residues are part of each CDR3. The D gene is left open where the match is weak. Rows may omit the clone size; those that give it use once, few, many or a size class.

once	TRBJ1-1	TRBV28	NA	TGTGCCAGCATCAGGGGTACATACACTGAAGCTTTCTTT	CASIRGTYTEAFF
few	TRBJ1-2	TRBV19	TRBD1	TGTGCCAGTAGTATTCAGACAGGGGGGAACTATGGCTACACCTTC	CASSIQTGGNYGYTF
once	TRBJ1-1	TRBV5-5	TRBD1	TGTGCCAGCAGCTCCCAGGGGGCCGGGACTGAAGCTTTCTTT	CASSSQGAGTEAFF
NA	TRBJ2-7	TRBV5-1	TRBD2	TGCGCCAGCACTACGACTAGCGGGGCTACCTACGAGCAGTACTTC	CASTTTSGATYEQYF
once	TRBJ1-3	TRBV7-9	TRBD1	TGTGCCAGCAGCACACGACAGGGGACTGGAAACACCATATATTTT	CASSTRQGTGNTIYF
few	TRBJ2-1	TRBV7-9	TRBD2	TGTGCCAGCAGCTTAGCACTAGCGGGGAATGAGCAGTTCTTC	CASSLALAGNEQFF
NA	TRBJ2-3	TRBV13	TRBD2	TGTGCCAGCAGCTTGGGACTAGCGGGGACAGATACGCAGTATTTT	CASSLGLAGTDTQYF
NA	TRBJ2-7	TRBV7-7	TRBD2	TGTGCCAGCAGCCAAGCTAGCGGGAGGACTTACGAGCAGTACTTC	CASSQASGRTYEQYF
NA	TRBJ1-2	TRBV6-5	NA	TGTGCCAGCAGGGGAGCTTCAAATCATGGCTACACCTTC	CASRGASNHGYTF
NA	TRBJ1-4	TRBV28	NA	TGTGCCAGCACCTCCGGCCCGGAGGGTGAAAAACTGTTTTTT	CASTSGPEGEKLFF
NA	TRBJ2-5	TRBV5-1	NA	TGCGCCAGCAGCTTGATTTTTTCAAGGGGGGGAGAGACCCAGTACTTC	CASSLIFSRGGETQYF
NA	TRBJ1-2	TRBV5-1	TRBD1	TGCGCCAGCAGCTTGGAGGGGGCGCCGGTCGCGTCTCATGGCTACACCTTC	CASSLEGAPVASHGYTF
NA	TRBJ2-1	TRBV2	NA	TGTGCCAGCATTATAACCCGGGAAATCGGCTCCTACAATGAGCAGTTCTTC	CASIITREIGSYNEQFF
NA	TRBJ2-1	TRBV6-6	TRBD2	TGTGCCAGCAGTAATCTAGCGGGAGATCGATCTGAGCAGTTCTTC	CASSNLAGDRSEQFF
once	TRBJ1-2	TRBV6-5	NA	TGTGCCAGCAGACTTGACAGTAACTATGGCTACACCTTC	CASRLDSNYGYTF
NA	TRBJ2-3	TRBV28	NA	TGTGCCAGCAGTCCAGGGGGCACAGATACGCAGTATTTT	CASSPGGTDTQYF
NA	TRBJ1-5	TRBV28	TRBD1	TGTGCCAGCTCGACAGGGGGCAGCAATCAGCCCCAGCATTTT	CASSTGGSNQPQHF
NA	TRBJ2-7	TRBV5-1	TRBD1	TGCGCCAGCAGAACTGGGACAGGGGGACCTTCCGAGCAGTACTTC	CASRTGTGGPSEQYF
NA	TRBJ2-3	TRBV5-6	TRBD1	TGTGCCAGCAGCTTAGTCACAGGGGGTAAAGATACGCAGTATTTT	CASSLVTGGKDTQYF
few	TRBJ1-2	TRBV7-9	NA	TGTGCCAGCAGCTTATCGACAGGAAATAACTATGGCTACACCTTC	CASSLSTGNNYGYTF
once	TRBJ1-2	TRBV6-1	NA	TGTGCCAGCAGTGAAGACAGGAGCTATGGCTACACCTTC	CASSEDRSYGYTF
NA	TRBJ1-1	TRBV6-4	NA	TGTGCCAGCAGTGGGGTTGCGACAGGCTGGAACACTGAAGCTTTCTTT	CASSGVATGWNTEAFF
NA	TRBJ1-5	TRBV7-9	TRBD1	TGTGCCAGCAGCAAGGGACAGGGCCTTAATCAGCCCCAGCATTTT	CASSKGQGLNQPQHF
NA	TRBJ1-5	TRBV25-1	NA	TGTGCCAGCAGCGAGGGTTATCAGCCCCAGCATTTT	CASSEGYQPQHF
many	TRBJ1-3	TRBV2	NA	TGTGCCAGCAGTTCTCCTAACAGGGCTGGAAACACCATATATTTT	CASSSPNRAGNTIYF
few	TRBJ2-2	TRBV28	TRBD1	TGTGCCAGCAGTTCTCCCGGGACAGGGGCCGGGGAGCTGTTTTTT	CASSSPGTGAGELFF
NA	TRBJ1-5	TRBV5-1	NA	TGCGCCAGCAGCTTGTCATCAGGGAGCAATCAGCCCCAGCATTTT	CASSLSSGSNQPQHF
NA	TRBJ1-1	TRBV20-1	NA	TGCAGTGCCCTAGTGAACACTGAAGCTTTCTTT	CSALVNTEAFF
NA	TRBJ2-2	TRBV5-8	TRBD2	TGTGCCAGCAGAACTACTAGAATTAGCGGGAGAGGGGACACCGGGGAGCTGTTTTTT	CASRTTRISGRGDTGELFF
NA	TRBJ2-3	TRBV28	TRBD2	TGTGCCAGCAGTTCCCTCCAAGTATCTAGCGGGAGCACAGATACGCAGTATTTT	CASSSLQVSSGSTDTQYF
NA	TRBJ1-2	TRBV7-2	TRBD1	TGTGCCAGCAGGTGGACAGGGGGCTCCTATGGCTACACCTTC	CASRWTGGSYGYTF
NA	TRBJ2-2	TRBV5-4	TRBD1	TGTGCCAGCAGCCTGACACAGGGGGTCGGGGAGCTGTTTTTT	CASSLTQGVGELFF
NA	TRBJ2-7	TRBV27	NA	TGTGCCAGCAGTTTCCTGGGGGGCTACGAGCAGTACTTC	CASSFLGGYEQYF